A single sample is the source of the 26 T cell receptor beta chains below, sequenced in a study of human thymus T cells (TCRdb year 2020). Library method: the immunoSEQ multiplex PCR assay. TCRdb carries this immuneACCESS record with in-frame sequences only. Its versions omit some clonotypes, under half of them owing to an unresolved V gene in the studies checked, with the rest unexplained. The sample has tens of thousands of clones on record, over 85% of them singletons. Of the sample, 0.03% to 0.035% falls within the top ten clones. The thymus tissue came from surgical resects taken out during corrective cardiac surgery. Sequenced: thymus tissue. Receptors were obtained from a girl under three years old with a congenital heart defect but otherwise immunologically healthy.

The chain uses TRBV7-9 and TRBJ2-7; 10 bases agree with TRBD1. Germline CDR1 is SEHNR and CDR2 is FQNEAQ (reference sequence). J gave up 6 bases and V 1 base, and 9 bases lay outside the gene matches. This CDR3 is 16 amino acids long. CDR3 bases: TGTGCCAGCAGCTTAGGACAGGGGGCGCCATGGTTCGAGCAGTACTTC. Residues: CASSLGQGAPWFEQYF.

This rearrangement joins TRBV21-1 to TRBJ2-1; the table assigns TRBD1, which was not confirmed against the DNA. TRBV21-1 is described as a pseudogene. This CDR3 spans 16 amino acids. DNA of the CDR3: TGTGCCAGCAGCATATTCCCGACAGGGATCTACAATGAGCAGTTCTTC. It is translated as CASSIFPTGIYNEQFF.

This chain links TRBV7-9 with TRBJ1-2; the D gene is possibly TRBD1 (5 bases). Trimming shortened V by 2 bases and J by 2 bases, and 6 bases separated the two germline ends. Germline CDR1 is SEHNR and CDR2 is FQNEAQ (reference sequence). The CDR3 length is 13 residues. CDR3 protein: CASSLPGNYGYTF. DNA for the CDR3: TGTGCCAGCAGCTTACCAGGGAACTATGGCTACACCTTC.

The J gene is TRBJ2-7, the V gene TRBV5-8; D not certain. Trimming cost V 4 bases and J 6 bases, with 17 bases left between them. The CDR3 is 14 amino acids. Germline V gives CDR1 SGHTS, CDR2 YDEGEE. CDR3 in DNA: TGTGCCAGCAGCCCACGCCTTGTTATTGGCGAGCAGTACTTC. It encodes CASSPRLVIGEQYF.

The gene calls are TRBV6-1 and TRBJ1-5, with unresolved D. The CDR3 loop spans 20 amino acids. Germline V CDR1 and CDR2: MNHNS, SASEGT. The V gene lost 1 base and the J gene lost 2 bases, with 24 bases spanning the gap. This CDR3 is CASSEGWGRRDDEGNQPQHF. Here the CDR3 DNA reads TGTGCCAGCAGTGAAGGGTGGGGAAGGAGGGATGATGAGGGCAATCAGCCCCAGCATTTT.

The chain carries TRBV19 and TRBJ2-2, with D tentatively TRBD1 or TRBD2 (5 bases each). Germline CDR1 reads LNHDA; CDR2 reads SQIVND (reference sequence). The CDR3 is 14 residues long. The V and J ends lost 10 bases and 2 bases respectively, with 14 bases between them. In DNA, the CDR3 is TGTGCCATCAAACCCGGGACCAACACCGGGGAGCTGTTTTTT. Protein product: CAIKPGTNTGELFF.

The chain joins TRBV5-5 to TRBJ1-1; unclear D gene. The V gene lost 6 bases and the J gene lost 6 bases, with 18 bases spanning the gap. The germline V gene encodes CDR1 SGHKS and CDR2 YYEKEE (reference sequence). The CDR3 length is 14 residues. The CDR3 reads CASNRLGGSPEAFF. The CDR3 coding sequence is TGTGCCAGCAACCGACTGGGAGGGAGCCCTGAAGCTTTCTTT. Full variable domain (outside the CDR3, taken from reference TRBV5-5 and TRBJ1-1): DAGVTQSPTHLIKTRGQQVTLRCSPISGHKSVSWYQQVLGQGPQFIFQYYEKEERGRGNFPDRFSARQFPNYSSELNVNALLLGDSALYLCASNRLGGSPEAFFGQGTRLTVV.

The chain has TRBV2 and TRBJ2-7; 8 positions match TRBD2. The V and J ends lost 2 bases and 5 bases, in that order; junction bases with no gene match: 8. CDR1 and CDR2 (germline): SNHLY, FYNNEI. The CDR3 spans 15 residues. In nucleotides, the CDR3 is TGTGCCAGCAGTGAAAGACTAGCGCTCAGGGACGAGCAGTACTTC. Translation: CASSERLALRDEQYF.

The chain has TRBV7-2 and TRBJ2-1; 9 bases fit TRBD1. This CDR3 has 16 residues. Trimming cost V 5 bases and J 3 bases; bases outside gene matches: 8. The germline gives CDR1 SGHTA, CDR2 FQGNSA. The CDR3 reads CASSQQDRGLYNEQFF. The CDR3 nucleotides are TGTGCCAGCAGCCAACAGGACAGGGGACTCTACAATGAGCAGTTCTTC.

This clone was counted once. CDR3 in amino acids: CASSPLPRGRESTDTQYF. CDR3 bases: TGTGCCAGCTCACCCCTTCCGAGGGGTAGGGAAAGTACAGATACGCAGTATTTT. The rearrangement uses TRBV18 and TRBJ2-3; D tentatively fits TRBD1 or TRBD2 (5 bases each). The CDR3 runs to 18 residues. Germline CDR1 is KGHSH and CDR2 is LQKENI. Trimming removed 3 bases from V and 3 bases from J, with 22 bases in between.

The CDR3 DNA sequence: TGCGCCAGCACCCAGAGAGGGTACCAAGAGACCCAGTACTTC. This encodes CASTQRGYQETQYF. V usage is TRBV5-1 and J usage is TRBJ2-5; a possible D gene is TRBD2 (5 bases). The CDR3 length is 14 residues. Germline CDR1 is SGHRS and CDR2 is YFSETQ. With 6 bases removed from V and 0 bases from J, the gap between germline ends came to 12 bases.

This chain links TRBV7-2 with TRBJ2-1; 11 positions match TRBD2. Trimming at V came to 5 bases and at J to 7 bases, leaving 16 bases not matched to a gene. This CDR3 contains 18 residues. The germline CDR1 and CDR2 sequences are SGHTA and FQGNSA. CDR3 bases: TGTGCCAGCAGCGGATTTCGGGGTAGCGGGAGGGCCTTGAATGAGCAGTTCTTC. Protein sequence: CASSGFRGSGRALNEQFF.

The CDR3 spells CASRRPATSGGYEQYF. In nucleotides, the CDR3 is TGTGCCAGCAGACGCCCCGCGACTAGCGGGGGGTACGAGCAGTACTTC. This sequence joins TRBV2 and TRBJ2-7, with 13 positions matching TRBD2. V trimming: 6 bases; J trimming: 4 bases; junction bases outside the gene matches: 9. The CDR3 is 16 amino acids. Germline assignment: CDR1 SNHLY and CDR2 FYNNEI.

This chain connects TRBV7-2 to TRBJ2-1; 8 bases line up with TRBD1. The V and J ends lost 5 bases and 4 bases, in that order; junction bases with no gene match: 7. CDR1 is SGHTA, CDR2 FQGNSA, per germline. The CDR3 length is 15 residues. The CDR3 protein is CASSQDRGEYNEQFF. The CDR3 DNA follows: TGTGCCAGCAGCCAAGACAGGGGAGAGTACAATGAGCAGTTCTTC.

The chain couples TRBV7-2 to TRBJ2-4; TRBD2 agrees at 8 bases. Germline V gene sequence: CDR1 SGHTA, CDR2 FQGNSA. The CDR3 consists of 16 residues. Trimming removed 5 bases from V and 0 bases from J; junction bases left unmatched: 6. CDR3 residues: CASSNLAGIAKNIQYF. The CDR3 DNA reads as TGTGCCAGCAGCAACCTAGCGGGTATAGCCAAAAACATTCAGTACTTC.

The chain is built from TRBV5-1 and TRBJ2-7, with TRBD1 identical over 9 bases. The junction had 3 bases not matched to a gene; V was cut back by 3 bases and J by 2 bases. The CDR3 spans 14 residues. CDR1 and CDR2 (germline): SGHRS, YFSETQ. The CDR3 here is CASSWGQGPYEQYF. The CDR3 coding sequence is TGCGCCAGCAGCTGGGGACAGGGACCCTACGAGCAGTACTTC.

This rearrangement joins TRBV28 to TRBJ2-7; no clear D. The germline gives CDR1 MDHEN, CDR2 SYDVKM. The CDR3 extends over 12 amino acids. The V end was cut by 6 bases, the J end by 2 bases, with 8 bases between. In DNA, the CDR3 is TGTGCCAGCAGCCTTACCCCCTACGAGCAGTACTTC. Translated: CASSLTPYEQYF.

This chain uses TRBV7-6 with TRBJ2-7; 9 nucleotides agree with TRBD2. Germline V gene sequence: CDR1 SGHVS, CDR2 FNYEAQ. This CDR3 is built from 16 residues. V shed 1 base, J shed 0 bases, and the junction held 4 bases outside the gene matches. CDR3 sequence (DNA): TGTGCCAGCAGCTTAGAACGCGGGAGGGCCTCCTACGAGCAGTACTTC. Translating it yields CASSLERGRASYEQYF.

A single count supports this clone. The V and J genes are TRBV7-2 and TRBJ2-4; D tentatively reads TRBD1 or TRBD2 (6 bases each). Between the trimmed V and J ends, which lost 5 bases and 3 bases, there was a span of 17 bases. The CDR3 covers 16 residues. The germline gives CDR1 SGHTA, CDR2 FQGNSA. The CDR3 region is CASSPWDKGGKNIQYF. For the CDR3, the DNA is TGTGCCAGCAGCCCCTGGGACAAGGGGGGCAAAAACATTCAGTACTTC.

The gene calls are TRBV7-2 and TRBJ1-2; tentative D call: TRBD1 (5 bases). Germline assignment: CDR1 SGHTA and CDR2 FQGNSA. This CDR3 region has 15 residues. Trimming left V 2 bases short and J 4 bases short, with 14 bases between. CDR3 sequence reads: CASSLKTQGFYGYTF. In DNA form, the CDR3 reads TGTGCCAGCAGCTTAAAGACCCAGGGATTCTATGGCTACACCTTC.

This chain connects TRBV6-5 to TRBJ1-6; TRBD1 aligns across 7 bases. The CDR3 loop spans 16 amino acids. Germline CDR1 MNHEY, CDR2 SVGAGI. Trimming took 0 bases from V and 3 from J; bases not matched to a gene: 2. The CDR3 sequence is CASSYSGDSYNSPLHF. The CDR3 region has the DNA TGTGCCAGCAGTTACTCGGGGGACAGCTATAATTCACCCCTCCACTTT.

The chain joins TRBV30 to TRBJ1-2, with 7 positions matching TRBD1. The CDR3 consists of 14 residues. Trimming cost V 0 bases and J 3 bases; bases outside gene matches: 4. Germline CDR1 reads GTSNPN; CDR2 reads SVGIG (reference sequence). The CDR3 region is CAWSVPTGHYGYTF. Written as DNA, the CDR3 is TGTGCCTGGAGTGTACCGACAGGGCACTATGGCTACACCTTC.

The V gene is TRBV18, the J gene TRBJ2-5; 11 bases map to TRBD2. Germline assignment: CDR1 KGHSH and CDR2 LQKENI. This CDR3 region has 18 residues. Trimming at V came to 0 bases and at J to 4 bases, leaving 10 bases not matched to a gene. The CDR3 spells CASSPPSLAGGVSETQYF. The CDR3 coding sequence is TGTGCCAGCTCACCACCGAGCCTAGCGGGAGGTGTTTCAGAGACCCAGTACTTC.

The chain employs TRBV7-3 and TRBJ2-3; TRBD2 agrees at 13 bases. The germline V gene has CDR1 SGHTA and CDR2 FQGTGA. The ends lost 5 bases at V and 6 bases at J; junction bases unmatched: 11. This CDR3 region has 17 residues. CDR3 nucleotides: TGTGCCAGCAGCGTCCAACTAGCGGGAGGGGTAATGGATACGCAGTATTTT. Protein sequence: CASSVQLAGGVMDTQYF.

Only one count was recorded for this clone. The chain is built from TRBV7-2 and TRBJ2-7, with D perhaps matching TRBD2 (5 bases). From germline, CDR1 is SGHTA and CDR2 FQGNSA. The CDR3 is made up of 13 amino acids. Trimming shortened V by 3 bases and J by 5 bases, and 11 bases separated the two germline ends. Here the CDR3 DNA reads TGTGCCAGCAGCTTTCCTTTGGAGGACGAGCAGTACTTC. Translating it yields CASSFPLEDEQYF.

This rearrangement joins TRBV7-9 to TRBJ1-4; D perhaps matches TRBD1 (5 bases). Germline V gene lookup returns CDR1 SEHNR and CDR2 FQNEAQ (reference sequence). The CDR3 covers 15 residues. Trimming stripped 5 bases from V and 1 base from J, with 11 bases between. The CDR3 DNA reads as TGTGCCAGCAGCCCCACGGGGGAAACTAATGAAAAACTGTTTTTT. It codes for CASSPTGETNEKLFF.